The rows below give T cell receptor beta chains drawn from one sample of a study of cytomegalovirus exposure and HLA in healthy donors. The repertoire was sequenced with immunoSEQ multiplex PCR; TCRdb's copy has only in-frame clones and lacks some. The table includes roughly 120,000 clones, 60% to 80% detected once. Sequencing used PBMCs. The source of these receptors is a man aged 50-59 years in good health and CMV-seropositive. Each CDR3 is given with its conserved first and last residue. The D gene is left open where the match is weak. Expanded clones are given a class, and other clones once, few, many or no size at all.

v_gene	j_gene	abundance	d_gene	CDR3nt	CDR3aa
TRBV5-1	TRBJ2-1	-	TRBD2	TGCGCCAGCGCGGGACTAGCCGGAAATGAGCAGTTCTTC	CASAGLAGNEQFF
TRBV28	TRBJ1-6	-	TRBD1	TGTGCCAGCCACGGACAGGGAAGCTCCTATAATTCACCCCTCCACTTT	CASHGQGSSYNSPLHF
TRBV5-1	TRBJ2-7	-	-	TGCGCCAGCAGCCCAGACTTTGGCTCCTACGAGCAGTACTTC	CASSPDFGSYEQYF
TRBV7-8	TRBJ1-5	-	-	TGTGCCAGCAGCTCCCGCCACGGGGGAGGGATAGGCAATCAGCCCCAGCATTTT	CASSSRHGGGIGNQPQHF
TRBV29-1	TRBJ1-1	-	TRBD1	TGCAGCGTCGTAAGGGTGACAGGGTACACTGAAGCTTTCTTT	CSVVRVTGYTEAFF
TRBV7-9	TRBJ2-3	-	TRBD2	TGTGCCAGCAGCCCACTAGCGGGAGCGGCAGATACGCAGTATTTT	CASSPLAGAADTQYF
TRBV5-1	TRBJ1-2	-	TRBD1	TGCGCCAGCAGCTTTGATGGACAGGGTCGAGGCTATGGCTACACCTTC	CASSFDGQGRGYGYTF
TRBV7-2	TRBJ1-5	-	TRBD1	TGTGCCAGCAGCCTCGCAGGGGGGAGCAATCAGCCCCAGCATTTT	CASSLAGGSNQPQHF
TRBV7-9	TRBJ2-7	once	-	TGTGCCAGCGGTAGACAGGGAGGTGAGCAGTACTTC	CASGRQGGEQYF
TRBV6-1	TRBJ1-6	-	-	TGTGCCAGCTCTTCCGGGGTCCCCTATAATTCACCCCTCCACTTT	CASSSGVPYNSPLHF
TRBV7-8	TRBJ2-7	few	TRBD2	TGTGCCAGCATGGTTTCCGGGACTAGCGGCTACGAGCAGTACTTC	CASMVSGTSGYEQYF
TRBV10-2	TRBJ2-7	-	-	TGCGCCAGCAGTGATCCAGTACAGAGCTCCTACGAGCAGTACTTC	CASSDPVQSSYEQYF
TRBV6-1	TRBJ2-4	-	TRBD2	TGTGCCAGCAGTGAGTATACTAGCGGGGGAGCCAAAAACATTCAGTACTTC	CASSEYTSGGAKNIQYF
TRBV4-1	TRBJ2-5	-	TRBD1	TGCGCCAGCAGCCAAGATCAATCCAGGGGGCAGACCCAGTACTTC	CASSQDQSRGQTQYF
TRBV6-6	TRBJ2-1	-	TRBD2	TGTGCCAGCAGTTACGGGAGGACTAGCGGCAACAATGAGCAGTTCTTC	CASSYGRTSGNNEQFF
TRBV28	TRBJ2-7	once	TRBD2	TGTGCCAGCAGTGGGGCGGGGGTTGTCTACGAGCAGTACTTC	CASSGAGVVYEQYF
TRBV19	TRBJ2-1	-	-	TGTGCCACCTGGGAGAGCTCCTACAATGAGCAGTTCTTC	CATWESSYNEQFF
TRBV5-1	TRBJ1-5	-	TRBD1	TGCGCCAGCAGCGAACAGGGGCCGGGTAGCAATCAGCCCCAGCATTTT	CASSEQGPGSNQPQHF
TRBV27	TRBJ2-1	-	-	TGTGCCAGCAGTTTATCGTGGGACTTCAATGAGCAGTTCTTC	CASSLSWDFNEQFF
TRBV28	TRBJ2-3	-	-	TGTGCCAGCACATCCGGGGGGCGGCCGGATACGCAGTATTTT	CASTSGGRPDTQYF
TRBV2	TRBJ2-5	-	TRBD2	TGTGCCAGCAGTGGGGTAGCGGGGGGTCAAGAGACCCAGTACTTC	CASSGVAGGQETQYF
TRBV5-1	TRBJ2-7	once	-	TGCGCCAGCAGCTCCCGCCCTGGGCAGTCTCACGAGCAGTACTTC	CASSSRPGQSHEQYF
TRBV6-5	TRBJ1-3	few	-	TGTGCCAGCACGGTGAGGAGTACCTCTGGAAACACCATATATTTT	CASTVRSTSGNTIYF
TRBV28	TRBJ1-1	-	TRBD1	TGTGCCAGCAGAGGTTCGGGACAGGGGTTCGATGCTGAAGCTTTCTTT	CASRGSGQGFDAEAFF
TRBV4-1	TRBJ2-4	medium-sized	-	TGCGCCAGCAGCCCAATCAGCGGTTCCCCAAACATTCAGTACTTC	CASSPISGSPNIQYF
TRBV5-1	TRBJ2-7	-	-	TGCGCCAGCAGCTTGGGGGCAGGGGCCTACGAGCAGTACTTC	CASSLGAGAYEQYF
TRBV27	TRBJ2-1	-	-	TGTGCCAGCAGTCTAGAGCTAGCGACCAATGAGCAGTTCTTC	CASSLELATNEQFF
TRBV29-1	TRBJ2-7	-	TRBD2	TGCAGCGTTGGGGAGGGCGAGCAGTACTTC	CSVGEGEQYF
TRBV2	TRBJ1-5	-	-	TGTGCCAGTTTACCTACAGGGACGGTACAGCCCCAGCATTTT	CASLPTGTVQPQHF
TRBV5-4	TRBJ1-1	once	TRBD1	TGTGCCAGCAGCTTGGTTACTACAGGGGACACTGAAGCTTTCTTT	CASSLVTTGDTEAFF
TRBV6-1	TRBJ1-2	-	-	TGTGCCAGCAGTGAAGCGCAGGGCAGGTGGGGCTACACCTTC	CASSEAQGRWGYTF
TRBV6-5	TRBJ2-1	-	-	TGTGCCAGCAGTTACACGGTATTAAATGAGCAGTTCTTC	CASSYTVLNEQFF
TRBV19	TRBJ2-7	-	-	TGTGCCAGTAGTATGGGATACAGGGAAGTAGTCGAGCAGTACTTC	CASSMGYREVVEQYF
TRBV27	TRBJ2-1	once	-	TGTGCCAGCAGTCACCGGGACTTCCTCTACAATGAGCAGTTCTTC	CASSHRDFLYNEQFF
TRBV28	TRBJ1-2	-	-	TGTGCCAGCAGTTTAGGGGGGGGGACACGGTATGGCTACACCTTC	CASSLGGGTRYGYTF
TRBV7-9	TRBJ1-1	-	-	TGTGCCACCTCCTCCCTTCAGGGGAGTGCTGAAGCTTTCTTT	CATSSLQGSAEAFF
TRBV11-2	TRBJ1-2	-	-	TGTGCCAGCAGCTTAGGGGTAGCAGGGGTCATTTATGGCTACACCTTC	CASSLGVAGVIYGYTF
TRBV6-1	TRBJ2-5	-	TRBD2	TGTGCCAGCAGTGAATTTCTAAGTGGGCTAGCGGGGGGCCAAGAGACCCAGTACTTC	CASSEFLSGLAGGQETQYF
TRBV7-9	TRBJ2-3	-	TRBD2	TGTGCCAGCAGCTTCGTTACTAGCGGGATGGATACGCAGTATTTT	CASSFVTSGMDTQYF
TRBV30	TRBJ1-2	-	-	TGTGCCTGGAGTGTAGCGCGTGGCTACACCTTC	CAWSVARGYTF
TRBV30	TRBJ2-1	-	TRBD1	TGTGCCTGGAGTAGGGGACAGACGCCTTACAATGAGCAGTTCTTC	CAWSRGQTPYNEQFF
TRBV6-5	TRBJ1-1	-	-	TGTGCCAGCACCTTGGGGGGGGTAGCTTTCTTT	CASTLGGVAFF
TRBV10-3	TRBJ1-5	few	-	TGTGCCATCACCCAGGGAGGGAATCAGCCCCAGCATTTT	CAITQGGNQPQHF
TRBV7-8	TRBJ2-4	-	-	TGTGCCAGCAGCTTAATCTCTTCCGGGGGAGTCAAAAACATTCAGTACTTC	CASSLISSGGVKNIQYF
TRBV10-2	TRBJ1-6	few	-	TGCGCCAGCAGCGGCCAAAGTTCGGGAAATTCACCCCTCCACTTT	CASSGQSSGNSPLHF
TRBV7-2	TRBJ2-3	once	TRBD2	TGTGCCAGCAGACCGGGACTAGCGGGAACGGATACGCAGTATTTT	CASRPGLAGTDTQYF
TRBV5-1	TRBJ2-2	-	TRBD1	TGCGCCAGCAGCCTACAGGGGACCAACACCGGGGAGCTGTTTTTT	CASSLQGTNTGELFF
TRBV5-1	TRBJ2-1	-	TRBD1	TGCGCCAGCAGCTTGGCCGGACAGGGAACCTACAATGAGCAGTTCTTC	CASSLAGQGTYNEQFF
TRBV29-1	TRBJ2-7	-	-	TGCAGCGCCAGACCTTCGACAGGTTCCTACGAGCAGTACTTC	CSARPSTGSYEQYF
TRBV6-1	TRBJ1-1	few	TRBD1	TGTGCCAGCAGTGATAAGGGGGCTTTAGGGAAGACTGAAGCTTTCTTT	CASSDKGALGKTEAFF
TRBV5-6	TRBJ1-3	-	-	TGTGCCAGCAGCTCGCGGATGTCCTTCTCCGGAAACACCATATATTTT	CASSSRMSFSGNTIYF
TRBV10-3	TRBJ1-1	-	-	TGTGCCATCAGTGAGCAGCTGGGGGCGGACACTGAAGCTTTCTTT	CAISEQLGADTEAFF
TRBV28	TRBJ1-6	-	-	TGTGCCAGCAGTCCCCCCCAGGGACCGGGAGGTTCACCCCTCCACTTT	CASSPPQGPGGSPLHF
TRBV4-3	TRBJ2-1	-	TRBD2	TGCGCCAGCAGCCAATCCCTAGCGGGGGAAAGCTCCTACAATGAGCAGTTCTTC	CASSQSLAGESSYNEQFF
TRBV13	TRBJ2-7	-	-	TGTGCCAGCAGCCAGGGATCCGAGCAGTACTTC	CASSQGSEQYF
TRBV6-1	TRBJ1-5	few	-	TGTGCCAGCAGTGCCTCTAGCAGGGGCCGTTTCAATCAGCCCCAGCATTTT	CASSASSRGRFNQPQHF
TRBV9	TRBJ2-1	-	TRBD2	TGTGCCAGCAGCGTAGTACTAGCGGGTAAGCAGTTCTTC	CASSVVLAGKQFF
TRBV5-4	TRBJ1-4	few	-	TGTGCCAGCAGCTCTAAACAGGGCCTGGGAGAAAAACTGTTTTTT	CASSSKQGLGEKLFF